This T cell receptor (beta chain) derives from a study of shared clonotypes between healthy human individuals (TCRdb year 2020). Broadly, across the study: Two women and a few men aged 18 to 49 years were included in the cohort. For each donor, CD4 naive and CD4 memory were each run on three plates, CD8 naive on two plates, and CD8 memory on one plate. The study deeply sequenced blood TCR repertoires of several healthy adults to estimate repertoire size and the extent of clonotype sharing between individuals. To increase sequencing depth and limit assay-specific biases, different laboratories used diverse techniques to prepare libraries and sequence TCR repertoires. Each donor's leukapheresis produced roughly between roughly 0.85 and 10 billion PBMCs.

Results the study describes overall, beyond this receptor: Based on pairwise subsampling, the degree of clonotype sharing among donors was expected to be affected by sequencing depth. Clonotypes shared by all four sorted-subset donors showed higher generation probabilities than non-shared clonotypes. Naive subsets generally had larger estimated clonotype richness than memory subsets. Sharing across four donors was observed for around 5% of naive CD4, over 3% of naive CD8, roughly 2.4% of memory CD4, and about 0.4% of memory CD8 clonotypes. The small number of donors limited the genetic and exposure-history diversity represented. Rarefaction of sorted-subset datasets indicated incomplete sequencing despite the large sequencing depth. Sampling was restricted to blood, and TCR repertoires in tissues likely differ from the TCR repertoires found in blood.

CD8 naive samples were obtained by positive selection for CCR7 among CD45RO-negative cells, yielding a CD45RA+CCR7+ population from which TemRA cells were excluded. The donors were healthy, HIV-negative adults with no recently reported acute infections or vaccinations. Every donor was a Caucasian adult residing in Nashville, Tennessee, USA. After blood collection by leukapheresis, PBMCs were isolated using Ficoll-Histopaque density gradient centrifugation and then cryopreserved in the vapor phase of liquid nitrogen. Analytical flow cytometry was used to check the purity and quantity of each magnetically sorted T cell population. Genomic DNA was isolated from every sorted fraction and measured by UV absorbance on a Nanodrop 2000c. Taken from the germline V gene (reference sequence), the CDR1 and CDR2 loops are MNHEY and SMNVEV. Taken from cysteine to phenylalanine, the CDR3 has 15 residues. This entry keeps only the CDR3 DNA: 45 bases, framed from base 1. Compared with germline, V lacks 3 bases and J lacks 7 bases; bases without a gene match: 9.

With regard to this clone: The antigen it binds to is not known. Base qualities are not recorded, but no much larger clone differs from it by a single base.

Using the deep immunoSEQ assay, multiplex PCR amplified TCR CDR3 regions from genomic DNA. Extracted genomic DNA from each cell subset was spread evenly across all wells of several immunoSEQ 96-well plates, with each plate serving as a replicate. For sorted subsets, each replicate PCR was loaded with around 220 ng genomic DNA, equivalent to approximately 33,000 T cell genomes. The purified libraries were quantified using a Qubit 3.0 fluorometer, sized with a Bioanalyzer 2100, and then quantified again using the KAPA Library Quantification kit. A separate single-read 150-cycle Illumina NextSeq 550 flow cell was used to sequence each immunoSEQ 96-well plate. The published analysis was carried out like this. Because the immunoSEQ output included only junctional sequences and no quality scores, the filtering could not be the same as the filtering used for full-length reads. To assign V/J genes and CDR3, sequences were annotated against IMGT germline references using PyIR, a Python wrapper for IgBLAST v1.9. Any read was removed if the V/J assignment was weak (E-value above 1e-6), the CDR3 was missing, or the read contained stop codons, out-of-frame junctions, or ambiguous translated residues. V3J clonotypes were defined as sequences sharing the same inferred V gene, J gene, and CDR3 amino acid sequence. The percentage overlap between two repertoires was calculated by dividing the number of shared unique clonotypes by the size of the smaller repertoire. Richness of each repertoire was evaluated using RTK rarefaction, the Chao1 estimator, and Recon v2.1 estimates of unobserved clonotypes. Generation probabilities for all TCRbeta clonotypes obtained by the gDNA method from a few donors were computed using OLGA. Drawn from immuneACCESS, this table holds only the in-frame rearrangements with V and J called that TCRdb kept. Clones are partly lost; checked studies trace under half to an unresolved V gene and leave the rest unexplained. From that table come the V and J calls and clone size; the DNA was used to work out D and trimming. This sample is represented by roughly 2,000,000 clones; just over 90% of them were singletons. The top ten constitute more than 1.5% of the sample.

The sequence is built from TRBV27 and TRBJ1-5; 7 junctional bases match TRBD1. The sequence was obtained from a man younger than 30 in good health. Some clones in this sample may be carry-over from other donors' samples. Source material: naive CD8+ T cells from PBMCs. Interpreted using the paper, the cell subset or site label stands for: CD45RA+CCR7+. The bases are TGTGCCAGCAGTTTCTCGGCAGGGGGATGGCAGCCCCAGCATTTT. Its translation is CASSFSAGGWQPQHF.